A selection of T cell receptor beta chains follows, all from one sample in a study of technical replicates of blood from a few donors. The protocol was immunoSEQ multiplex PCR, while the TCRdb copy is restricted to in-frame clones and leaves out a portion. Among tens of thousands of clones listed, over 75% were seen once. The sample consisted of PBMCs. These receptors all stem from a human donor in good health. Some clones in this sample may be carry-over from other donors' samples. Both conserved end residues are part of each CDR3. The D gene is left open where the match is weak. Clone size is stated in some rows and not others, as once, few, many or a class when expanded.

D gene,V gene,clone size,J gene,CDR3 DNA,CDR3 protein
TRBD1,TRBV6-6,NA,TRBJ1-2,TGTGCCAGCAGTCCGACGAGGACAGGGGAGATCTATGGCTACACCTTC,CASSPTRTGEIYGYTF
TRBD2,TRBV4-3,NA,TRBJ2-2,TGCGCCAGCAGCCACGTAGCGGGAGTTCCCACCGGGGAGCTGTTTTTT,CASSHVAGVPTGELFF
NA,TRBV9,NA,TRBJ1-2,TGTGCCAGCAGCGTAGGACTGGGGGCCGGCTACACCTTC,CASSVGLGAGYTF
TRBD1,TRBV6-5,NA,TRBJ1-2,TGTGCCAGCAGCCCCGGGACAGGTTATAACTATGGCTACACCTTC,CASSPGTGYNYGYTF
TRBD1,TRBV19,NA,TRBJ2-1,TGTGCCAGTAGTAGCGACCGGGACAGGGGGTCGAATGAGCAGTTCTTC,CASSSDRDRGSNEQFF
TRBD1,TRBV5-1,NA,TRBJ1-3,TGCGCCAGCAGAACCACACAGGGGTGGGGAAACACCATATATTTT,CASRTTQGWGNTIYF
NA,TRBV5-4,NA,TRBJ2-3,TGTGCCAGCAGCTTGGATGCGGTGCAGTATTTT,CASSLDAVQYF
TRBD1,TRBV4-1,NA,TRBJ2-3,TGCGCCAGCAGCCAAGCTGACAGGGCTGGTACGCAGTATTTT,CASSQADRAGTQYF
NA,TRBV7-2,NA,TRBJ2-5,TGTGCCAGCAGTCCCTATTTCGGGGACCAGTACTTC,CASSPYFGDQYF
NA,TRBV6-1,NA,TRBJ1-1,TGTGCCAGCAACGGACAGAGGGGCACTGAAGCTTTCTTT,CASNGQRGTEAFF
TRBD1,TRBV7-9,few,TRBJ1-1,TGTGCCAGCAGCCGAAACAGGGGGGGAACTGAAGCTTTCTTT,CASSRNRGGTEAFF
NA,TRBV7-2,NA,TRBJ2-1,TGTGCCAGCAGTCCCCAGGGAAGCTCCTACAATGAGCAGTTCTTC,CASSPQGSSYNEQFF
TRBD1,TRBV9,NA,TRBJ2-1,TGTGCCAGCAGCCGACAGGGGGGCCCCCTGGAGCAGTTCTTC,CASSRQGGPLEQFF
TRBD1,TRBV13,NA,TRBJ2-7,TGTGCCAGCAGCTTAGGAGACAGGGTCCACGAGCAGTACTTC,CASSLGDRVHEQYF
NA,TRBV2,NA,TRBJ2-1,TGTGCCAGCAGTCTGGTCGAGAGCTCCTACAATGAGCAGTTCTTC,CASSLVESSYNEQFF
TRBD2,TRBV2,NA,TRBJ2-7,TGTGCCAGCAGCGCTCCGGGACTAGCGGGACAATCCTACGAGCAGTACTTC,CASSAPGLAGQSYEQYF
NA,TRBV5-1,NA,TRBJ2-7,TGCGCCAGCAGCTTGAGGCTAGGCATCAACGAGCAGTACTTC,CASSLRLGINEQYF
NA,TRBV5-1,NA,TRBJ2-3,TGCGCCAGCAGCTTGCATACAGATACGCAGTATTTT,CASSLHTDTQYF
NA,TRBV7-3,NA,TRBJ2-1,TGTGCCAGCAGCTTAATCTTGAGCTCCTACAATGAGCAGTTCTTC,CASSLILSSYNEQFF
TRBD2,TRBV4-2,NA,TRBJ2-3,TGTGCCAGCAGCCAAGTGTTCGAGCGGGGGGCTGATACGCAGTATTTT,CASSQVFERGADTQYF
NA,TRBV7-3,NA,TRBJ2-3,TGTGCCAGCAGCTTAACGAAAGGGGCAGATACGCAGTATTTT,CASSLTKGADTQYF
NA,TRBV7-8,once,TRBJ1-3,TGTGCCAGCAGCCCACGGGGGTTCCGGGGAAACACCATATATTTT,CASSPRGFRGNTIYF
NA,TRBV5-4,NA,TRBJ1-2,TGTGCCAGCAGCTTACCGATGCAGGGTAATGGCTACACCTTC,CASSLPMQGNGYTF
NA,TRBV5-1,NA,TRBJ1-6,TGCGCCAGCAGCTTCGGGGTGGACTCACCCCTCCACTTT,CASSFGVDSPLHF
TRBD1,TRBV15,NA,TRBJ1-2,TGTGCCACCAGCAGAGATCGAAGACAGGGGTACTATGGTTACACCTTC,CATSRDRRQGYYGYTF
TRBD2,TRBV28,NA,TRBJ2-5,TGTGCCAGCAGTCCGGGGGGAGAGACCCAGTACTTC,CASSPGGETQYF
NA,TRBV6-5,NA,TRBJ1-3,TGTGCCAGCAGTCAACAAAGCTCTGGAAACACCATATATTTT,CASSQQSSGNTIYF
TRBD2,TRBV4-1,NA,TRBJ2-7,TGCGCCAGCAGCCCCCTCCTCTCTAGCGGGGGATACGAGCAGTACTTC,CASSPLLSSGGYEQYF
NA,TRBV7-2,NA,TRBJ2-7,TGTGCCAGCAGCTTAGTGCAGGATCAGCAGTACTTC,CASSLVQDQQYF
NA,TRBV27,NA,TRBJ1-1,TGTGCCAGCCGACGCGGCTGGGGGGAAGACACTGAAGCTTTCTTT,CASRRGWGEDTEAFF
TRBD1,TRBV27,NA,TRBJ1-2,TGTGCCAGCCCAGTGCGGGACAGGGATTGCTATGGCTACACCTTC,CASPVRDRDCYGYTF
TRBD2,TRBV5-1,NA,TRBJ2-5,TGCGCCAGCAGCTTGATGGCTAGCGGAGGTCACCAAGAGACCCAGTACTTC,CASSLMASGGHQETQYF
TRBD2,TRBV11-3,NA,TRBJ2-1,TGTGCCAGCAGCCGGGGGGGCAGGGGCGTCTACAGCTATGAGCAGTTCTTC,CASSRGGRGVYSYEQFF
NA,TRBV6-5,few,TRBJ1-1,TGTGCCAGCAGTTACTCGTGGGACAAGAACACTGAAGCTTTCTTT,CASSYSWDKNTEAFF
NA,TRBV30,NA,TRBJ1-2,TGTGCCTCGACCCCCGATGAGGGTGGTGGCTACACCTTC,CASTPDEGGGYTF
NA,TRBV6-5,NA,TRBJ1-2,TGTGCCAGCAGTAAGGACACTTTCTATGGCTACACCTTC,CASSKDTFYGYTF
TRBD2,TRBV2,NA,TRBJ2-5,TGTGCCAGCAGTGGGGTATCGAGCGGGGGGGCCGGAGAGACCCAGTACTTC,CASSGVSSGGAGETQYF
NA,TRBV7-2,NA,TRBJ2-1,TGTGCCAGCAGCACCCGGGGGCTAGCGGCCAATGAGCAGTTCTTC,CASSTRGLAANEQFF
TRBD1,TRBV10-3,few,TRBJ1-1,TGTGCCATCAGTGAGGGGGGACAGGGGGGAACTGAAGCTTTCTTT,CAISEGGQGGTEAFF
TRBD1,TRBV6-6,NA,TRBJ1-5,TGTGCCAGCATCCAGGGGGCAGGAAGCAATCAGCCCCAGCATTTT,CASIQGAGSNQPQHF